Listed below are T cell receptor beta chains from one sample, sequenced in a study of post-analysis software for immune sequencing data. MiXCR, applied by TCRdb to the PCR reads, yields one record per CDR3 protein. The table has about 770,000 distinct CDR3 sequences, about 45% seen once. The source material was blood. These TCRs come from a girl between 5 and 17 years old with multiple sclerosis. Both conserved end residues are part of each CDR3. Each record gives: CDR3 length, V gene, J gene, CDR3 protein.

length: 16; V: TRBV5-1; J: TRBJ2-3; CDR3: CASSLEVAGVADTQYF
length: 15; V: TRBV12-3/TRBV12-4; J: TRBJ2-1; CDR3: CASSLGALSYNEQFF
length: 16; V: TRBV21-1; J: TRBJ2-3; CDR3: CASSIRREVNADTQYF
length: 17; V: TRBV5-6; J: TRBJ1-5; CDR3: CASSSYGRTGQNQPQHF
length: 17; V: TRBV12-3/TRBV12-4; J: TRBJ2-3; CDR3: CASSLEGLAGARDTQYF
length: 18; V: TRBV7-2; J: TRBJ2-4; CDR3: CASSLAGTSGRAKNIQYF
length: 16; V: TRBV6-2/TRBV6-3; J: TRBJ2-6; CDR3: CASSGGQFSGANVLTF
length: 13; V: TRBV5-1; J: TRBJ1-1; CDR3: CASMSGENTEAFF
length: 18; V: TRBV7-3; J: TRBJ2-3; CDR3: CASSFPFATWRGTDTQYF
length: 14; V: TRBV15; J: TRBJ2-1; CDR3: CATGGPAGSSEQFF
length: 17; V: TRBV24-1; J: TRBJ2-1; CDR3: CATSDLREETGSNEQFF
length: 19; V: TRBV7-6; J: TRBJ1-1; CDR3: CASSLAPPAEYGRNTEAFF
length: 13; V: TRBV7-2; J: TRBJ2-7; CDR3: CASSRVTRGEQYF
length: 11; V: TRBV12-3/TRBV12-4; J: TRBJ1-2; CDR3: CASNLGYGYTF
length: 15; V: TRBV20-1; J: TRBJ1-1; CDR3: CSARDPWVANTEAFF
length: 15; V: TRBV29-1; J: TRBJ2-3; CDR3: CSVEIRGTHTDTQYF
length: 13; V: TRBV15; J: TRBJ1-2; CDR3: CATSRHGTEGYTF
length: 19; V: TRBV9; J: TRBJ2-3; CDR3: CASSVGTSGRPGGADTQYF
length: 15; V: TRBV6-5; J: TRBJ1-6; CDR3: CASSGAGTGESPLHF
length: 15; V: TRBV24-1; J: TRBJ1-4; CDR3: CATSAHGTGKEKLFF
length: 12; V: TRBV15; J: TRBJ1-2; CDR3: CATSRDRAGATF
length: 16; V: TRBV5-1; J: TRBJ2-3; CDR3: CASSLEAGGLTDTQYF
length: 14; V: TRBV29-1; J: TRBJ1-2; CDR3: CSVELPGHLGGYTF
length: 14; V: TRBV18; J: TRBJ1-6; CDR3: CASSSKGADSPLHF
length: 14; V: TRBV9; J: TRBJ2-3; CDR3: CASSGGLPADTQYF
length: 15; V: TRBV7-2; J: TRBJ1-6; CDR3: CASSFRTGEGSPLHF